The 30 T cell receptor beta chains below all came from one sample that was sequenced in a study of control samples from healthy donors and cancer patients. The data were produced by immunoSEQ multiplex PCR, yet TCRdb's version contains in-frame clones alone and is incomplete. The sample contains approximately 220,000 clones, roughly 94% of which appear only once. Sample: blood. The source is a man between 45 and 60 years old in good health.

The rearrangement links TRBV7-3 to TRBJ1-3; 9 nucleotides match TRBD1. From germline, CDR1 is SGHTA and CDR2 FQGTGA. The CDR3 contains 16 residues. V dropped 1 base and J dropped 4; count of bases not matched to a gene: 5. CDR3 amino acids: CASSLIGQGPGNTIYF. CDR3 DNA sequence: TGTGCCAGCAGCTTAATTGGACAGGGGCCCGGAAACACCATATATTTT.

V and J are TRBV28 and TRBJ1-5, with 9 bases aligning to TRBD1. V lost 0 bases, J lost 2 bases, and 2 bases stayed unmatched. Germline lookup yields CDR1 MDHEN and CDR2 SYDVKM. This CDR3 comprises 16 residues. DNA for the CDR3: TGTGCCAGCAGTTTATGGGGACAGGGAGGCAATCAGCCCCAGCATTTT. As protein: CASSLWGQGGNQPQHF.

In nucleotides, the CDR3 is TGTGCCAGCAAATCGGGGGGAGCCTCTGGCTACACCTTC. This codes for CASKSGGASGYTF. The gene calls are TRBV6-5 and TRBJ1-2; perhaps TRBD1 as D (5 bases). CDR1 MNHEY and CDR2 SVGAGI come from the germline V gene. Trimming removed 7 bases at V and 7 bases at J, with 16 bases between. The CDR3 is made up of 13 amino acids.

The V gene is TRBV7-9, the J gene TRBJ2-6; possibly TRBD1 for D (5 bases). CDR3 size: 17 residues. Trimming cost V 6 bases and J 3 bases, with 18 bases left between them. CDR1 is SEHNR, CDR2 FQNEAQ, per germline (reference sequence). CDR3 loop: CASRQKTAGYGANVLTF. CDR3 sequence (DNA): TGTGCCAGCAGGCAAAAGACCGCAGGGTATGGGGCCAACGTCCTGACTTTC.

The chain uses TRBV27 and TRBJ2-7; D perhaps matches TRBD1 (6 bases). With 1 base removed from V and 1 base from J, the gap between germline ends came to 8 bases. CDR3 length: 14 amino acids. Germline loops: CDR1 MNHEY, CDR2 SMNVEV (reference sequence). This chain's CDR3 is CASSLLGGSYEQYF. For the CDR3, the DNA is TGTGCCAGCAGTTTATTAGGGGGATCCTACGAGCAGTACTTC.

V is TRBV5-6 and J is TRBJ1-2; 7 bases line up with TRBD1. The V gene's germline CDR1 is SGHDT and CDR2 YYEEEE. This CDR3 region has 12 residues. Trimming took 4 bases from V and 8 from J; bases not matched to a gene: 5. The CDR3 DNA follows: TGTGCCAGCAGCATAGGGACAGCAGGCTACACCTTC. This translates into CASSIGTAGYTF.

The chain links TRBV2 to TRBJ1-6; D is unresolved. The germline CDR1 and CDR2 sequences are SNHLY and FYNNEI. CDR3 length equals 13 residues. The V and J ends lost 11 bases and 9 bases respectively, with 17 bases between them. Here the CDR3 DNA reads TGTGCCTCCGGGCCCGAGAGCGCTTCACCCCTCCACTTT. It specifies CASGPESASPLHF. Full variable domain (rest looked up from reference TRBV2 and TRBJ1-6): EPEVTQTPSHQVTQMGQEVILRCVPISNHLYFYWYRQILGQKVEFLVSFYNNEISEKSEIFDDQFSVERPDGSNFTLKIRSTKLEDSAMYFCASGPESASPLHFGNGTRLTVT.

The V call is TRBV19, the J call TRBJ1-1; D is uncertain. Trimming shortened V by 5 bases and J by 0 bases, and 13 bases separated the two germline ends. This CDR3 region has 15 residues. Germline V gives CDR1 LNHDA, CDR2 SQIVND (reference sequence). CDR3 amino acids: CASSPYVQMNTEAFF. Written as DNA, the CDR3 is TGTGCCAGTAGTCCATACGTTCAGATGAACACTGAAGCTTTCTTT.

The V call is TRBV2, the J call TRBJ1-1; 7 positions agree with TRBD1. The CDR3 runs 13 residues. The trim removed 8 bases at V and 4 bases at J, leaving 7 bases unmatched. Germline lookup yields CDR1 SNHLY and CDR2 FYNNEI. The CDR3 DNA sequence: TGTGCCAGCGGGACGACAGGGTCCACTGAAGCTTTCTTT. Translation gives CASGTTGSTEAFF. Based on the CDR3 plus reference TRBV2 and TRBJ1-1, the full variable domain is EPEVTQTPSHQVTQMGQEVILRCVPISNHLYFYWYRQILGQKVEFLVSFYNNEISEKSEIFDDQFSVERPDGSNFTLKIRSTKLEDSAMYFCASGTTGSTEAFFGQGTRLTVV.

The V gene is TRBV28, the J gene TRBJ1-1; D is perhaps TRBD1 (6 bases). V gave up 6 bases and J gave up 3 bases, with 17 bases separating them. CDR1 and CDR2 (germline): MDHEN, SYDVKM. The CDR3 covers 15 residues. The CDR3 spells CASRSGEFGDTEAFF. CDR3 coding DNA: TGTGCCAGCAGGTCAGGGGAGTTCGGAGACACTGAAGCTTTCTTT.

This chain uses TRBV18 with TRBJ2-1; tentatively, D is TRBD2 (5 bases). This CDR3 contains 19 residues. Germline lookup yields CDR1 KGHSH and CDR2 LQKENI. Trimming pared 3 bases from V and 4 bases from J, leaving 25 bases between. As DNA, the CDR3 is TGTGCCAGCTCACCCGTCGCCTCGACGATAGGGCGGGTTTACAATGAGCAGTTCTTC. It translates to CASSPVASTIGRVYNEQFF.

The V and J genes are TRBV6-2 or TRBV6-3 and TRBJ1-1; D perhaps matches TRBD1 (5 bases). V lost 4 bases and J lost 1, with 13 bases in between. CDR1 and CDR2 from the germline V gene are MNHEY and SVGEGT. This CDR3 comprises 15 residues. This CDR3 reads CASSWGQGTNTEAFF. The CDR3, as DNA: TGTGCCAGCAGTTGGGGCCAGGGAACGAACACTGAAGCTTTCTTT.

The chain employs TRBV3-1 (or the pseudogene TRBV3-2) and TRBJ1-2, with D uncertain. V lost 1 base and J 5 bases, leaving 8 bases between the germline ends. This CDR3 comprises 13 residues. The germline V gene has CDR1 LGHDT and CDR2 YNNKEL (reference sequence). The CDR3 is CASSQGTSYGYTF. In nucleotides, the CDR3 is TGTGCCAGCAGCCAAGGGACCTCATATGGCTACACCTTC.

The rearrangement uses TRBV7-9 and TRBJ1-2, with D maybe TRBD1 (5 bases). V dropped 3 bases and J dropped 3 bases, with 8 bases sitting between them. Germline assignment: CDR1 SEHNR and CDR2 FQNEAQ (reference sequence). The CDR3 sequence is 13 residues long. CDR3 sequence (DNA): TGTGCCAGCAGCTTGGAGACAGACTATGGCTACACCTTC. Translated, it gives CASSLETDYGYTF.

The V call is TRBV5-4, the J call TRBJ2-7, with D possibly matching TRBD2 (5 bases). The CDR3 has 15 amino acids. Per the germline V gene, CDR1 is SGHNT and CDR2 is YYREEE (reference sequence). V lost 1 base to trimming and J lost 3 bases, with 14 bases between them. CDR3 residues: CASSLYPAGVYEQYV. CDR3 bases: TGTGCCAGCAGCTTGTACCCGGCCGGGGTCTACGAGCAGTACGTC.

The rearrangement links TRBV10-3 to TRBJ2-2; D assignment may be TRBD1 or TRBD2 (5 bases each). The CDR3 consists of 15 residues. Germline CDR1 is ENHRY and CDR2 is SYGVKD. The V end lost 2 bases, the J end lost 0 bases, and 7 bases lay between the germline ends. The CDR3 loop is CAISEQGPNTGELFF. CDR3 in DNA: TGTGCCATCAGTGAGCAGGGACCGAACACCGGGGAGCTGTTTTTT.

CDR3 protein: CSARRTETQYF. The CDR3 DNA follows: TGCAGTGCTAGGCGGACGGAGACCCAGTACTTC. This rearrangement joins TRBV20-1 to TRBJ2-5; unclear D gene. CDR1 is DFQATT, CDR2 SNEGSKA, per germline (reference sequence). Trimming stripped 3 bases from V and 5 bases from J, with 7 bases between. This CDR3 contains 11 residues.

This CDR3 reads CASSFGPSSYNEQFF. Here the CDR3 DNA reads TGTGCCAGCAGTTTCGGGCCCAGCTCCTACAATGAGCAGTTCTTC. This chain connects TRBV27 to TRBJ2-1; D unclear. CDR1 MNHEY and CDR2 SMNVEV come from the germline V gene (reference sequence). This CDR3 region has 15 residues. The ends were cut back, 3 bases at V and 0 bases at J, with 9 bases in the middle.

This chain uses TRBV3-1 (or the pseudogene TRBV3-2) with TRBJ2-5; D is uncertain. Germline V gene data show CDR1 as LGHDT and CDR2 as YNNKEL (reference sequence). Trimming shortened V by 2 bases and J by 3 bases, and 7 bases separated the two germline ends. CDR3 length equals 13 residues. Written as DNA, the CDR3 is TGTGCCAGCAGCCAAAATCCGAAAGAGACCCAGTACTTC. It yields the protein CASSQNPKETQYF.

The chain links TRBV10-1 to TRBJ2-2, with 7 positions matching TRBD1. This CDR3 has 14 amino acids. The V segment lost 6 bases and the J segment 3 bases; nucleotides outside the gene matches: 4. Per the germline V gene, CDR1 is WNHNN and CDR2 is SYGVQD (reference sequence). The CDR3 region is CASSRDRYTGELFF. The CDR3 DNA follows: TGCGCCAGCAGCCGGGACAGATACACCGGGGAGCTGTTTTTT.

The CDR3 region is CASSRGYTEAFF. CDR3 nucleotides: TGTGCCAGTAGTCGGGGGTATACTGAAGCTTTCTTT. V usage is TRBV19 and J usage is TRBJ1-1; TRBD1 might be the D (5 bases). The V and J ends lost 5 bases and 5 bases respectively, with 9 bases between them. Germline-derived CDR1 and CDR2 are LNHDA and SQIVND (reference sequence). This CDR3 spans 12 amino acids.

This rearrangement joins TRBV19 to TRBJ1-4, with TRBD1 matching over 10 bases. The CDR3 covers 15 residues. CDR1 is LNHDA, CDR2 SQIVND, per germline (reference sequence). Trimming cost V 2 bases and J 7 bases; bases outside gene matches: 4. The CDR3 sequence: CASSIYGTGVEKLFF. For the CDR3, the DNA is TGTGCCAGTAGTATATACGGGACAGGGGTTGAAAAACTGTTTTTT.

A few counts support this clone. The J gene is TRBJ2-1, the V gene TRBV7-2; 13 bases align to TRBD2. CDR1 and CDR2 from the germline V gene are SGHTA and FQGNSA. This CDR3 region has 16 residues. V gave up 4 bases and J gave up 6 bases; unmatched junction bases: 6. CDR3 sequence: CASSSRLAGGGNEQFF. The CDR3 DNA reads TGTGCCAGCAGCTCGAGACTAGCGGGGGGTGGCAATGAGCAGTTCTTC. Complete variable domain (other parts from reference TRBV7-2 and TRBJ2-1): GAGVSQSPSNKVTEKGKDVELRCDPISGHTALYWYRQSLGQGLEFLIYFQGNSAPDKSGLPSDRFSAERTGGSVSTLTIQRTQQEDSAVYLCASSSRLAGGGNEQFFGPGTRLTVL.

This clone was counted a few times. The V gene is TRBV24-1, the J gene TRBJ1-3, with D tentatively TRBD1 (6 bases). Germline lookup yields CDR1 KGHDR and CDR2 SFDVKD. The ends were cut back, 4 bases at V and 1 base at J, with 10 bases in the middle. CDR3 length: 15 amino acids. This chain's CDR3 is CATSDATGSGNTIYF. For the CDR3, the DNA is TGTGCCACCAGTGACGCTACAGGGTCTGGAAACACCATATATTTT.

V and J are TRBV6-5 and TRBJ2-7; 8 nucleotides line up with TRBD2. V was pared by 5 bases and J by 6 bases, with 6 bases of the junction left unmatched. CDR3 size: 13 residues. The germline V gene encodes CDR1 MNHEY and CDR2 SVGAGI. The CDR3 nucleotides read TGTGCCAGCAGTCCCACCCGGGAGGGCGAGCAGTACGTC. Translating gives CASSPTREGEQYV.

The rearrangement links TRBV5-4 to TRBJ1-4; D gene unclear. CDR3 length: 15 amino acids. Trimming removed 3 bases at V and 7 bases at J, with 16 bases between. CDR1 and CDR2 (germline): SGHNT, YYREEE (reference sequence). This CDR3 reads CASSSITDLSEKLFF. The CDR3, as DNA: TGTGCCAGCAGCTCCATCACCGATTTGAGTGAAAAACTGTTTTTT.

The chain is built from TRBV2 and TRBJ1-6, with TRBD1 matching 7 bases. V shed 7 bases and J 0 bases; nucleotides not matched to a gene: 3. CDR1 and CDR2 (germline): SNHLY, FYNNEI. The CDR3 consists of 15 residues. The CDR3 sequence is CASKGQSSYNSPLHF. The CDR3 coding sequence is TGTGCCAGCAAGGGACAGAGCTCCTATAATTCACCCCTCCACTTT. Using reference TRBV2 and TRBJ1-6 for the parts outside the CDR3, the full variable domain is EPEVTQTPSHQVTQMGQEVILRCVPISNHLYFYWYRQILGQKVEFLVSFYNNEISEKSEIFDDQFSVERPDGSNFTLKIRSTKLEDSAMYFCASKGQSSYNSPLHFGNGTRLTVT.

CDR3 residues: CASSHRGEAFF. CDR3 nucleotide sequence: TGCGCCAGCAGCCATAGGGGTGAAGCTTTCTTT. J is TRBJ1-1 and V is TRBV4-1, with a weak D call TRBD1 (5 bases). CDR1 and CDR2 from the germline V gene are MGHRA and YSYEKL. V lost 3 bases and J lost 7, with 6 bases in between. This CDR3 is 11 amino acids long.

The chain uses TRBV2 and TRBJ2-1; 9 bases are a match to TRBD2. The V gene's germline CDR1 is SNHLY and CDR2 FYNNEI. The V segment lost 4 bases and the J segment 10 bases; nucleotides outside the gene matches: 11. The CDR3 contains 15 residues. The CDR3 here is CASSAPSGAAGEQFF. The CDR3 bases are TGTGCCAGCAGTGCCCCTAGCGGGGCCGCCGGGGAGCAGTTCTTC.

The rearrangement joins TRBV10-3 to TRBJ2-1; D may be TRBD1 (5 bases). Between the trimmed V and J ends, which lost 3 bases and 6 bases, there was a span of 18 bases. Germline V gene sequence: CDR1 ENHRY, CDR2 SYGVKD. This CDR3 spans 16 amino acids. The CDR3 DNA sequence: TGTGCCATCAGTGAATTAAAGACAGTGGGCCTCAATGAGCAGTTCTTC. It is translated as CAISELKTVGLNEQFF.